This passage covers 10 T cell receptor beta chains from one sample sequenced in a study of cutaneous CD30+ T cell lymphoproliferative disorder and hepatitis E. Generated by immunoSEQ multiplex PCR, the TCRdb table keeps only in-frame clones and is missing some. The sample includes 6,500 to 9,500 clones, around 74% of them seen just once. The sequenced sample was blood. Receptor source: a human donor with a cutaneous T cell lymphoproliferative disorder associated with hepatitis E virus.

The chain employs TRBV30 and TRBJ2-2, with 10 bases fitting TRBD2. Trimming removed 7 bases from V and 2 bases from J; junction bases left unmatched: 4. This CDR3 comprises 14 residues. Germline lookup yields CDR1 GTSNPN and CDR2 SVGIG (reference sequence). The CDR3 sequence is CASVAGGNTGELFF. The CDR3, as DNA: TGTGCCTCAGTAGCGGGAGGCAACACCGGGGAGCTGTTTTTT. The full variable domain, completed using reference TRBV30 and TRBJ2-2, is SQTIHQWPATLVQPVGSPLSLECTVEGTSNPNLYWYRQAAGRGLQLLFYSVGIGQISSEVPQNLSASRPQDRQFILSSKKLLLSDSGFYLCASVAGGNTGELFFGEGSRLTVL.

The chain carries TRBV9 and TRBJ2-3; 8 bases match TRBD1. Germline V gene lookup returns CDR1 SGDLS and CDR2 YYNGEE. After removal of 3 bases from V and 5 bases from J, the junction contained 8 bases not matched to a gene. This CDR3 spans 15 amino acids. CDR3 loop: CASSALDRVEDTQYF. The CDR3, as DNA: TGTGCCAGCAGCGCTTTGGACAGGGTGGAAGATACGCAGTATTTT. The full variable domain, in which reference TRBV9 and TRBJ2-3 provide the parts outside the CDR3, is DSGVTQTPKHLITATGQRVTLRCSPRSGDLSVYWYQQSLDQGLQFLIQYYNGEERAKGNILERFSAQQFPDLHSELNLSSLELGDSALYFCASSALDRVEDTQYFGPGTRLTVL.

The CDR3 loop reads CASSLGGYYNEQFF. The CDR3, as DNA: TGTGCCAGCAGTCTCGGGGGGTACTACAATGAGCAGTTCTTC. The rearrangement joins TRBV7-9 to TRBJ2-1, with 7 positions matching TRBD2. V shed 6 bases, J shed 3 bases, and the junction held 5 bases outside the gene matches. Germline CDR1 reads SEHNR; CDR2 reads FQNEAQ (reference sequence). The CDR3 covers 14 residues.

The chain recombines TRBV4-3 with TRBJ2-1; either TRBD1 or TRBD2 may fit D (6 bases each). V gave up 2 bases and J gave up 8 bases, with 13 bases separating them. Germline CDR1 is LGHNA and CDR2 is YSLEER. The CDR3 length is 14 residues. The CDR3 coding sequence is TGCGCCAGCAGCCAAAACGGGGGCTCGGATGAGCAGTTCTTC. This codes for CASSQNGGSDEQFF.

The rearrangement uses TRBV9 and TRBJ1-2; 8 nucleotides match TRBD1. CDR1 and CDR2 from the germline V gene are SGDLS and YYNGEE. V lost 0 bases, J lost 3 bases, and 10 bases stayed unmatched. The CDR3 totals 17 residues. CDR3 amino acids: CASSVEGQGAEDYGYTF. Here the CDR3 DNA reads TGTGCCAGCAGCGTAGAGGGCCAGGGGGCAGAGGACTATGGCTACACCTTC.

The rearrangement links TRBV6-1 to TRBJ1-2; no definite D call. There are 13 residues in the CDR3. Germline CDR1 reads MNHNS; CDR2 reads SASEGT. V was shortened by 6 bases and J by 2 bases, with 10 bases between the two germline ends. CDR3 in DNA: TGTGCCAGCAGGACGGGAATAAACTATGGCTACACCTTC. Its protein product is CASRTGINYGYTF.

As for this clone: Relative to the germline gene, one junction end is altered; a read error may explain this. This chain connects TRBV29-1 to TRBJ2-7; TRBD2 matches at 16 bases. Germline V CDR1 and CDR2: SQVTM, ANQGSEA. The CDR3 runs 19 residues. The CDR3 coding sequence is TGCCGCGTCGCCAGCCGGGGGACTAGCGGGGGGGCCAGCTCCTACGAGCAGTACTTC. Translating it yields CRVASRGTSGGASSYEQYF.

The chain employs TRBV5-5 and TRBJ2-7, with D perhaps matching TRBD1 (6 bases). Trimming left V 3 bases short and J 2 bases short, with 21 bases between. The CDR3 sequence is 17 residues long. Per germline, CDR1 SGHKS and CDR2 YYEKEE (reference sequence). The CDR3 coding sequence is TGTGCCAGCAGCTCCCATGGGGGCTTAGGGGGAGCCTACGAGCAGTACTTC. This gives the protein CASSSHGGLGGAYEQYF.

This sequence joins TRBV18 and TRBJ2-7; TRBD2 agrees at 11 bases. With 3 bases clipped from V and 4 bases from J, the junction kept 5 bases outside the gene matches. The length of the CDR3 is 15 residues. The germline gives CDR1 KGHSH, CDR2 LQKENI. The CDR3 DNA sequence: TGTGCCAGCTCACCCGGGACTAGCGGAATATACGAGCAGTACTTC. This gives the protein CASSPGTSGIYEQYF.

This sequence joins TRBV27 and TRBJ2-7; D might be TRBD1 (5 bases). CDR1 MNHEY and CDR2 SMNVEV come from the germline V gene (reference sequence). CDR3 length: 14 residues. V lost 3 bases, J lost 5 bases, and 14 bases lay in between. CDR3 DNA sequence: TGTGCCAGCAGTTTTAGGACAAGTAAAGACGAGCAGTACTTC. Protein: CASSFRTSKDEQYF.